The TCR beta chain under discussion was sequenced for a study of blood T cell repertoires in COVID-19. Study as a whole: Samples came from the United States, Italy and Spain, spanning acute and convalescent COVID-19. PBMCs, B-cell-depleted T cells, or T cells were the source of the cDNA or gDNA that made up the material.

As originally analysed: Reference gene primer amplification in the assay estimated nucleated cell counts. Clones were read by immunoSEQ multiplex PCR, and TCRdb kept only the in-frame ones, dropping some. V, J and clone size are those of that table, while D and trimming were read from the DNA. The data contain over 250,000 clones, 80% to 90% of them singletons. V was pared by 7 bases and J by 5 bases, with 2 bases of the junction left unmatched. The CDR3 contains 12 residues. Germline V gives CDR1 PRHDT, CDR2 FYEKMQ (reference sequence). This TCR came from a woman in her 70s with acute or convalescent COVID-19. V gene TRBV13 combines with J gene TRBJ2-5, with 9 nucleotides matching TRBD1. The sequenced material came from peripheral blood. In DNA form, the CDR3 reads TGTGCCAGCACCACAGGGGGCGAGACCCAGTACTTC. This translates into CASTTGGETQYF.